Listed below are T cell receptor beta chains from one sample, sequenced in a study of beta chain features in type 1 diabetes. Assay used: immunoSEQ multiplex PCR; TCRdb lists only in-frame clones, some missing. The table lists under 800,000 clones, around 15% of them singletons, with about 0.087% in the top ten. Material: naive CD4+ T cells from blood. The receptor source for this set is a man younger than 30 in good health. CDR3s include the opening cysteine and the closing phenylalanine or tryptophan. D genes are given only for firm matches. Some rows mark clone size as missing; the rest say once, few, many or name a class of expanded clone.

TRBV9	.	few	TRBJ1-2	TGTGCCAGCAGCGTGAGCTCCGGGACGGCCAACTATGGCTACACCTTC	CASSVSSGTANYGYTF
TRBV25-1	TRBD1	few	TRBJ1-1	TGTGCCAGCAGACAGGGGCGTTACACTGAAGCTTTCTTT	CASRQGRYTEAFF
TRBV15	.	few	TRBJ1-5	TGTGCCACCAGCAGGGATAACAGGGTCCGGGGACCCCAGCATTTT	CATSRDNRVRGPQHF
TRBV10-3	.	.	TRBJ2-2	TGTGCCATCAGTGAGAATTCAGGGGTCAACAGCCCCACCGGGGAGCTGTTTTTT	CAISENSGVNSPTGELFF
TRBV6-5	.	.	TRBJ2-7	TGTGCCAGCAGTTCTAGGGACGAGCAGTACTTC	CASSSRDEQYF
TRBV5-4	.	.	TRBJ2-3	TGTGCCAGCAGCTGGGGGGTAGGCACAGATACGCAGTATTTT	CASSWGVGTDTQYF
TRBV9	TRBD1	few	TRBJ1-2	TGTGCCAGCAGCGCAAGCCTCGGACAGGGTGACGGCTACACCTTC	CASSASLGQGDGYTF
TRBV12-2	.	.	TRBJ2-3	TGTGCAAGTCGCTTAGCAAGGACTTGTGCGGATACGCAGTATTTT	CASRLARTCADTQYF
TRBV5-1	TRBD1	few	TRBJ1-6	TGCGCCAGCAGCTTAGCGGGACAGGGGTATTCACCCCTCCACTTT	CASSLAGQGYSPLHF
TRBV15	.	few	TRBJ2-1	TGTGCCACCAGTAGGGAATCCTACAATGAGCAGTTCTTC	CATSRESYNEQFF
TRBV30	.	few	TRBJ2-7	TGTGCCTGGAACAGGGATACCTACGAGCAGTACTTC	CAWNRDTYEQYF
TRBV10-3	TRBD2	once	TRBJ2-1	TGTGCCATCAGTTCGCTAGCGGGAGTGTCTTACAATGAGCAGTTCTTC	CAISSLAGVSYNEQFF
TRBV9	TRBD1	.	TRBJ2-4	TGTGCCAGCAGCGTAGGGGGGACAGGGCTAAACATTCAGTACTTC	CASSVGGTGLNIQYF
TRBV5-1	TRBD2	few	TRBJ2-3	TGCGCCAGCAGCTTGGAGCCCCTAGCGGGCACAGATACGCAGTATTTT	CASSLEPLAGTDTQYF
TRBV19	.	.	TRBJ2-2	TGTGCCAGTAGTACCCCCGCGAACACCGGGGAGCTGTTTTTT	CASSTPANTGELFF
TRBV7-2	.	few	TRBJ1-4	TGTGCCAGCAGCTATTTGAACGCTGGTTCTCCAACTAATGAAAAACTGTTTTTT	CASSYLNAGSPTNEKLFF
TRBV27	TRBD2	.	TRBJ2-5	TGTGCCAGCAGTCCCCGGGGTAGCGGGAGAGAGGACTTC	CASSPRGSGREDF
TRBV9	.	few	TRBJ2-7	TGTGCCAGCAGTCTCCAAAAAGGGATGGGCGAGCAGTACTTC	CASSLQKGMGEQYF
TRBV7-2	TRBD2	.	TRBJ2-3	TGTGCCAGCAGCCCGCCGGGACTAGCGGGTGGCACAGATACGCAGTATTTT	CASSPPGLAGGTDTQYF
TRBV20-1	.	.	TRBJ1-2	TGCAGTGCCAGTCGCAACTATGGCTACACCTTC	CSASRNYGYTF
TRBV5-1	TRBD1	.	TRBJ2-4	TGCGCCAGCAGCTTGGATCCAGGGGGCCAAATTCAGTACTTC	CASSLDPGGQIQYF
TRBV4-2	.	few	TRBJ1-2	TGTGCCAGCAGCCAAGCTGACGTTGGGCAGGGAGGATATGGCTACACCTTC	CASSQADVGQGGYGYTF
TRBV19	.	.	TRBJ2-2	TGTGCCAGTAGTACCGGGTTTGGGTTAAAGCTGTTTTTT	CASSTGFGLKLFF
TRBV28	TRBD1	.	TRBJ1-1	TGTGCCAGCGGTTCAGGGGGCGTAGCGAACACTGAAGCTTTCTTT	CASGSGGVANTEAFF
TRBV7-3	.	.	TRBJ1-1	TGTGCCAGCAGCTCGCAGCAGGGAATGAACACTGAAGCTTTCTTT	CASSSQQGMNTEAFF
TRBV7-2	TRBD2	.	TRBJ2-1	TGTGCCAGCCAATCACCGGGGGGCTACAATGAGCAGTTCTTC	CASQSPGGYNEQFF
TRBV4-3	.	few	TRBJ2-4	TGCGCCAGCAGCCAAGAAGCTCCCGGGTATTTTTCGAACATTCAGTACTTC	CASSQEAPGYFSNIQYF
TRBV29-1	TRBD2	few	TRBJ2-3	TGCAGCGTTGACCCACTAGCGGGGGTGCCCGGTACGCAGTATTTT	CSVDPLAGVPGTQYF
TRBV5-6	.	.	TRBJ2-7	TGTGCCAGCAGCCCCGGGACTCAAAGTATCCAGCAGTACTTC	CASSPGTQSIQQYF
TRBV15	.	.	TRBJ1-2	TGTGCCACCAGCAGAGATGCTACGGGGGCTGGCTACACCTTC	CATSRDATGAGYTF
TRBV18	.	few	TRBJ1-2	TGTGCCAGCTCCCAGGATCAGGTGGACTATGGCTACACCTTC	CASSQDQVDYGYTF
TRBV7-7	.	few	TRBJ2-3	TGTGCTAGCAGCCCTCAGGGGAAAATGGCGCAGTATTTT	CASSPQGKMAQYF
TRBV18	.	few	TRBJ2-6	TGTGCCAGCTCACCGCAAGCTGGGGGAACTGGGGCCAACGTCCTGACTTTC	CASSPQAGGTGANVLTF
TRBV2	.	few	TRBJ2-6	TGTGCCAGCAGTAGGGGGACCGGCTCTGGGGCCAACGTCCTGACTTTC	CASSRGTGSGANVLTF
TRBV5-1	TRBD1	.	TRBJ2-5	TGCGCCAGCAGCAAACAGGGGGCCCAAGAGACCCAGTACTTC	CASSKQGAQETQYF
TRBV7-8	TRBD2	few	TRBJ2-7	TGTGCCAGCAGCTTGCCAGCGGGGGGAAGGGAGCAGTACTTC	CASSLPAGGREQYF
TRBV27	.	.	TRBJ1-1	TGTGCCAGCAGTTCCGGACGGCAGAACACTGAAGCTTTCTTT	CASSSGRQNTEAFF
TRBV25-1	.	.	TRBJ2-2	TGTGCCAGCAGTCCCTCCGCGGGTAACACCGGGGAGCTGTTTTTT	CASSPSAGNTGELFF
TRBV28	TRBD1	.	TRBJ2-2	TGTGCCAGCAGCCGAACAGGAACAGGGGGCACCGGGGAGCTGTTTTTT	CASSRTGTGGTGELFF
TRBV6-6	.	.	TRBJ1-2	TGTGCCAGCAGTCCCAAGGCAGGGATCTATGGCTACACCTTC	CASSPKAGIYGYTF
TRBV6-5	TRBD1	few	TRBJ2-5	TGTGCCAGCAGTCCCCTAACAGGGGCCCTTCAGTACTTC	CASSPLTGALQYF
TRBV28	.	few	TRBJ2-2	TGTGCCAGCAGTCGAGGGGCCTTGAACACCGGGGAGCTGTTTTTT	CASSRGALNTGELFF
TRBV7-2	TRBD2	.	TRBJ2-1	TGTGCCAGCAGCCGTAGGACTAGCGGGGCATCTGATGAGCAGTTCTTC	CASSRRTSGASDEQFF
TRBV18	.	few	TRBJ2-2	TGTGCCAGCTCACCACCGGAAGTCAGGGTGAACACCGGGGAGCTGTTTTTT	CASSPPEVRVNTGELFF
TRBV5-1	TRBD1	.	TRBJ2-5	TGCGCCAGCAGCTTGTCTCACCCCAGGGGGCCGGAAGAGACCCAGTACTTC	CASSLSHPRGPEETQYF
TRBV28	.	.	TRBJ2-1	TGTGCCAGCAGTCATCAGGGGAATTCCTACAATGAGCAGTTCTTC	CASSHQGNSYNEQFF
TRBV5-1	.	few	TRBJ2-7	TGCGCCAGCAGCTTGGTCGGGGATTTCTCCTACGAGCAGTACTTC	CASSLVGDFSYEQYF
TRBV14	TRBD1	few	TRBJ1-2	TGTGCCAGCAGCCAAGTGGGAACATTACAGGGGTATCGTGGCTACACCTTC	CASSQVGTLQGYRGYTF
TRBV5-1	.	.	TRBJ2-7	TGCGCCAGCAGCTCGGTGGACGAGCAGTACTTC	CASSSVDEQYF
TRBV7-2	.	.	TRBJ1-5	TGTGCCAGCAGCTTAATGGGTAGCAATCAGCCCCAGCATTTT	CASSLMGSNQPQHF
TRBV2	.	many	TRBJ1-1	TGTGCCAGCAGGGGCGACAACACTGAAGCTTTCTTT	CASRGDNTEAFF
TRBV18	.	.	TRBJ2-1	TGTGCCAGCTCACCACTACAGGGAGTCATCAATGAGCAGTTCTTC	CASSPLQGVINEQFF
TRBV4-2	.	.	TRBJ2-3	TGTGCCAGCAGCCAAGATGGGGTTAGCACAGATACGCAGTATTTT	CASSQDGVSTDTQYF
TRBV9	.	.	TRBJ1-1	TGTGCCAGCAGCGTAGTTGGGGGGATGAACACTGAAGCTTTCTTT	CASSVVGGMNTEAFF
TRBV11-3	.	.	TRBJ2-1	TGTGCCAGCAGCTCAGCGCGACCACGGATAAGCCATGAGCAGTTCTTC	CASSSARPRISHEQFF
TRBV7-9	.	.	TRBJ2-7	TGTGCCAGCAGCTCGGCGGGGCGGCCCTACGAGCAGTACTTC	CASSSAGRPYEQYF
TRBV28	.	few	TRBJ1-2	TGTGCCAGCAGTGTTACCGGGACCAGCCTAGCGGATGGCTACACCTTC	CASSVTGTSLADGYTF
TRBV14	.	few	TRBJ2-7	TGTGCCAGCAGCCAAGATCGGAGGCGAGGCTCCTACGAGCAGTACTTC	CASSQDRRRGSYEQYF
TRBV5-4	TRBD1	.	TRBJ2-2	TGTGCCAGCAGCCCTACCGGGACAGCGAACACCGGGGAGCTGTTTTTT	CASSPTGTANTGELFF
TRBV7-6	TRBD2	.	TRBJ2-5	TGTGCCAGCAGCTTAGGGACTAGCGGGGGGGCCTGGGAGACCCAGTACTTC	CASSLGTSGGAWETQYF